The 26 T cell receptor beta chains in this list originate from one sample, sequenced in a study of blood T cell repertoires in COVID-19. Assay used: immunoSEQ multiplex PCR; TCRdb lists only in-frame clones, some missing. The sample holds about 420,000 clones; about 90% are singletons and the top ten take 0.75% to 0.85%. The sequenced sample consisted of peripheral blood. Source of these receptors: a man in his late teens or twenties with COVID-19, enrolled during active disease.

The chain employs TRBV18 and TRBJ2-2, with D possibly TRBD1 on 6 matching bases. V lost 1 base, J lost 7 bases, and 13 bases lay in between. Germline-derived CDR1 and CDR2 are KGHSH and LQKENI. This CDR3 region has 15 residues. CDR3 nucleotides: TGTGCCAGCTCACCACGTCCAGGGGCCGGCGGGGAGCTGTTTTTT. This codes for CASSPRPGAGGELFF.

The J gene is TRBJ2-2, the V gene TRBV4-2; 9 positions match TRBD2. J lost 0 bases, V lost 4 bases, and 9 bases had no gene match. CDR1 is LGHNA and CDR2 is YNFKEQ in the germline V gene. The CDR3 consists of 18 residues. CDR3 sequence reads: CASSPEGSGGANTGELFF. In DNA, the CDR3 is TGTGCCAGCAGCCCAGAGGGTAGCGGGGGCGCGAACACCGGGGAGCTGTTTTTT.

The DNA for the CDR3 is TGTGCCAGCAGCACGCGACAGGACACTGAAGCTTTCTTT. Its protein product is CASSTRQDTEAFF. The genes are TRBV12-3 or TRBV12-4 and TRBJ1-1; the D gene is possibly TRBD1 (6 bases). There are 13 residues in the CDR3. Trimming took off 6 bases at V and 3 bases at J, with 11 bases between the two ends.

The chain uses TRBV7-2 and TRBJ1-5, with TRBD1 matching 9 bases. CDR3 size: 15 residues. Trimming removed 3 bases from V and 5 bases from J; junction bases left unmatched: 5. Germline loops: CDR1 SGHTA, CDR2 FQGNSA. CDR3 amino acids: CASSLRTGDYQPQHF. DNA for the CDR3: TGTGCCAGCAGCTTGCGGACAGGGGACTATCAGCCCCAGCATTTT.

CDR3 sequence: CASGGGVSSYNSPLHF. CDR3 sequence (DNA): TGTGCCAGCGGCGGGGGCGTGAGCTCCTATAATTCACCCCTCCACTTT. The chain links TRBV5-6 to TRBJ1-6, with D maybe TRBD1 (6 bases). The CDR3 has 16 amino acids. Trimming shortened V by 7 bases and J by 0 bases, and 14 bases separated the two germline ends. CDR1 is SGHDT, CDR2 YYEEEE, per germline.

The chain combines TRBV5-1 with TRBJ2-5, with TRBD1 matching over 9 bases. Germline CDR1 and CDR2: SGHRS and YFSETQ. J was trimmed by 4 bases and V by 4 bases; bases with no gene match: 5. This CDR3 region has 14 residues. This CDR3 is CASSIPGQGETQYF. The CDR3 DNA reads as TGCGCCAGCAGCATCCCGGGACAGGGAGAGACCCAGTACTTC. Full variable domain (missing parts from reference TRBV5-1 and TRBJ2-5): KAGVTQTPRYLIKTRGQQVTLSCSPISGHRSVSWYQQTPGQGLQFLFEYFSETQRNKGNFPGRFSGRQFSNSRSEMNVSTLELGDSALYLCASSIPGQGETQYFGPGTRLLVL.

The V call is TRBV5-5, the J call TRBJ2-4, with 7 bases fitting TRBD2. Losses at the gene ends were 4 bases for V and 0 bases for J; bases not matched to a gene: 7. This CDR3 has 16 residues. From germline, CDR1 is SGHKS and CDR2 YYEKEE (reference sequence). This CDR3 reads CASSPTGGGAKNIQYF. DNA of the CDR3: TGTGCCAGCAGCCCGACGGGGGGAGGAGCCAAAAACATTCAGTACTTC.

This clone turned up a few times. V is TRBV19 and J is TRBJ1-5, with 8 bases aligning to TRBD1. CDR3 length: 17 amino acids. CDR1 and CDR2 (germline): LNHDA, SQIVND (reference sequence). Trimming at V came to 9 bases and at J to 1 base, leaving 14 bases not matched to a gene. In DNA, the CDR3 is TGTGCCAGACCCAGGACAGGGAAATTGCCAAGCAATCAGCCCCAGCATTTT. It translates to CARPRTGKLPSNQPQHF.

V is TRBV5-8 and J is TRBJ1-5; TRBD1 matches 7 bases. With V trimmed by 9 bases and J by 5 bases, 17 bases remained unmatched. CDR3 length: 16 amino acids. Germline V gives CDR1 SGHTS, CDR2 YDEGEE. The CDR3 nucleotides read TGTGCCACCCTTCAGGAAGGGACAGAACTTTATCAGCCCCAGCATTTT. Residues: CATLQEGTELYQPQHF.

Notes on this clone: The sample carries other DNA sequences with the same CDR3. The V and J genes are TRBV5-1 and TRBJ2-7, with 7 bases matching TRBD2. The CDR3 consists of 15 residues. V lost 0 bases to trimming and J lost 0 bases; unmatched junction nucleotides: 3. Germline lookup yields CDR1 SGHRS and CDR2 YFSETQ. CDR3 amino acids: CASSLAGGSSYEQYF. The DNA of the CDR3 is TGCGCCAGCAGCTTGGCCGGCGGGAGCTCCTACGAGCAGTACTTC.

The V and J genes are TRBV10-3 and TRBJ2-1, with D possibly matching TRBD2 (6 bases). The germline gives CDR1 ENHRY, CDR2 SYGVKD. With 6 bases removed from V and 10 bases from J, the gap between germline ends came to 16 bases. The CDR3 is 13 amino acids. The CDR3 DNA is TGTGCCATCAGAAGGGAGTTAGGGAGGGAGCAGTTCTTC. This encodes CAIRRELGREQFF.

The rearrangement joins TRBV4-1 to TRBJ2-7; TRBD2 aligns across 12 bases. The junction had 5 bases not matched to a gene; V was cut back by 4 bases and J by 7 bases. CDR1 MGHRA and CDR2 YSYEKL come from the germline V gene. The length of the CDR3 is 14 residues. CDR3 sequence: CASSPTSGSREQYF. The DNA for the CDR3 is TGCGCCAGCAGCCCGACTAGCGGGAGTAGAGAGCAGTACTTC.

A word on this clone: At one boundary the junction diverges from the germline segment, which might be a read error. The chain is built from TRBV18 and TRBJ2-2, with D possibly being TRBD1 (6 bases). This CDR3 has 15 amino acids. Germline CDR1 and CDR2: KGHSH and LQKENI. The CDR3 coding sequence is TGTGCCAGCTCAACACCGGGACAAAACACCGGGGAGCTGTTTTTT. The encoded protein is CASSTPGQNTGELFF. The full variable domain, in which reference TRBV18 and TRBJ2-2 provide the parts outside the CDR3, is NAGVMQNPRHLVRRRGQEARLRCSPMKGHSHVYWYRQLPEEGLKFMVYLQKENIIDESGMPKERFSAEFPKEGPSILRIQQVVRGDSAAYFCASSTPGQNTGELFFGEGSRLTVL.

The rearrangement uses TRBV6-6 and TRBJ1-1; 7 nucleotides align to TRBD1. This CDR3 contains 13 residues. V lost 5 bases and J lost 10; bases outside the gene matches: 10. CDR1 and CDR2 from the germline V gene are MNHNY and SVGAGI (reference sequence). CDR3 DNA: TGTGCCAGCAGTGTACAGGGGAAAGGGGGAGCTTTCTTT. Protein product: CASSVQGKGGAFF.

This chain uses TRBV27 with TRBJ2-7, with 15 bases lining up with TRBD2. This CDR3 is built from 20 residues. Germline trimming cut 5 bases from V and 4 bases from J; bases unmatched to any gene: 18. In germline, CDR1 is MNHEY, CDR2 SMNVEV (reference sequence). CDR3 nucleotide sequence: TGTGCCAGCAGTCCCACAGGGAAGCCGGGACTAGCGGGAGGCCTGTACGAGCAGTACTTC. As protein: CASSPTGKPGLAGGLYEQYF.

V is TRBV24-1 and J is TRBJ2-5; 11 bases fit TRBD2. The trim removed 9 bases at V and 2 bases at J, leaving 10 bases unmatched. Per the germline V gene, CDR1 is KGHDR and CDR2 is SFDVKD. This CDR3 region has 16 residues. This CDR3 is CATASLAGGIQETQYF. In DNA, the CDR3 is TGTGCCACCGCTTCTCTAGCGGGAGGTATACAAGAGACCCAGTACTTC.

CDR3 DNA: TGTGCCAGTAGTCGGGACAGAATGAACACTGAAGCTTTCTTT. Its protein is CASSRDRMNTEAFF. The chain uses TRBV19 and TRBJ1-1; 7 bases agree with TRBD1. This CDR3 comprises 14 residues. Per germline, CDR1 LNHDA and CDR2 SQIVND (reference sequence). V dropped 5 bases and J dropped 0; count of bases not matched to a gene: 3.

The rearrangement joins TRBV7-9 to TRBJ2-3; 10 nucleotides align to TRBD2. Germline V lookup: CDR1 SEHNR, CDR2 FQNEAQ (reference sequence). Trimming at V came to 2 bases and at J to 3 bases, leaving 5 bases not matched to a gene. The CDR3 extends over 16 amino acids. The CDR3 sequence is CASSLKASGRTDTQYF. In DNA form, the CDR3 reads TGTGCCAGCAGCTTAAAAGCTAGCGGGAGAACAGATACGCAGTATTTT.

The J gene is TRBJ1-2, the V gene TRBV6-5, with 8 bases identical to TRBD1. Germline CDR1 and CDR2: MNHEY and SVGAGI. The CDR3 has 16 residues. Losses at the gene ends were 2 bases for V and 2 bases for J; bases not matched to a gene: 7. CDR3 amino acids: CASSYRGTGENYGYTF. The CDR3 DNA sequence: TGTGCCAGCAGTTACCGCGGGACAGGCGAAAACTATGGCTACACCTTC.

This sequence joins TRBV24-1 and TRBJ2-3; D uncertain. This CDR3 comprises 12 residues. V was shortened by 1 base and J by 4 bases, with 2 bases between the two germline ends. Germline loops: CDR1 KGHDR, CDR2 SFDVKD. The CDR3 is CATSDFADTQYF. The CDR3 DNA reads as TGTGCCACCAGTGATTTCGCAGATACGCAGTATTTT.

The chain recombines TRBV5-1 with TRBJ1-5, with TRBD1 matching 7 bases. J lost 8 bases, V lost 5 bases, and 10 bases had no gene match. The CDR3 covers 14 residues. The germline V gene encodes CDR1 SGHRS and CDR2 YFSETQ. The CDR3 bases are TGCGCCAGCAGACCCGGACAGGCGAAGGAGCCCCAGCATTTT. Its translation is CASRPGQAKEPQHF.

This chain's CDR3 is CASSLARDEQYF. CDR3 DNA sequence: TGTGCCAGCAGCTTGGCCAGGGACGAGCAGTACTTC. The gene calls are TRBV5-4 and TRBJ2-7; TRBD1 might be the D (5 bases). Germline values: CDR1 SGHNT, CDR2 YYREEE (reference sequence). V was shortened by 0 bases and J by 5 bases, with 6 bases between the two germline ends. This CDR3 is built from 12 residues.

The V gene is TRBV19, the J gene TRBJ2-7, with D tentatively TRBD2 (5 bases). Deletions cut 2 bases from V and 3 bases from J, with 8 bases between. Germline CDR1 is LNHDA and CDR2 is SQIVND (reference sequence). This CDR3 has 13 residues. CDR3 sequence: CASSIFEGYEQYF. CDR3 sequence (DNA): TGTGCCAGTAGTATATTTGAGGGCTACGAGCAGTACTTC.

The J gene is TRBJ1-5, the V gene TRBV11-2; TRBD1 agrees at 9 bases. The CDR3 is 14 residues long. With V trimmed by 5 bases and J by 3 bases, 2 bases remained unmatched. Germline-derived CDR1 and CDR2 are SGHAT and FQNNGV. CDR3 protein: CASSRDRVNQPQHF. The CDR3 nucleotides are TGTGCCAGCAGCCGGGACAGGGTCAATCAGCCCCAGCATTTT.

The V gene is TRBV11-2, the J gene TRBJ2-1, with D possibly TRBD1 on 6 matching bases. This CDR3 is 14 amino acids long. Trimming removed 4 bases from V and 7 bases from J, with 14 bases in between. The germline V gene encodes CDR1 SGHAT and CDR2 FQNNGV. The CDR3 DNA reads TGTGCCAGCAGCTCCCTCGCAAGGGGGAATGAGCAGTTCTTC. Translated, it gives CASSSLARGNEQFF.

The genes are TRBV6-5 and TRBJ2-1, with 9 bases lining up with TRBD2. CDR3 length: 16 amino acids. The V and J ends lost 0 bases and 4 bases, in that order; junction bases with no gene match: 4. Germline lookup yields CDR1 MNHEY and CDR2 SVGAGI. The CDR3: CASSYSSGRVYNEQFF. CDR3 nucleotide sequence: TGTGCCAGCAGTTACTCTAGCGGGAGAGTGTACAATGAGCAGTTCTTC.